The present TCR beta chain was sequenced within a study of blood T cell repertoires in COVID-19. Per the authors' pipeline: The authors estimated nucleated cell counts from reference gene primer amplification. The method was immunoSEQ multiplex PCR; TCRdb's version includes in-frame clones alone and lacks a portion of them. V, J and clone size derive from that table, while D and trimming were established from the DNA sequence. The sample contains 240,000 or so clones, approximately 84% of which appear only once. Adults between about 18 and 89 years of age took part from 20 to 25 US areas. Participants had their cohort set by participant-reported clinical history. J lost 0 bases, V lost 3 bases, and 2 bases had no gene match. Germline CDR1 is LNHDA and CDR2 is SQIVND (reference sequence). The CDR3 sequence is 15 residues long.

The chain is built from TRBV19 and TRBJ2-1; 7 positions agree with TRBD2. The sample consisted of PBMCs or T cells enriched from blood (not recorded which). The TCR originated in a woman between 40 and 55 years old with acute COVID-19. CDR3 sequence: CASSILAVSYNEQFF. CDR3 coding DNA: TGTGCCAGTAGTATCCTAGCGGTCTCCTACAATGAGCAGTTCTTC.